The 29 T cell receptor beta chains below come from one sample, sequenced in a study of T cell responses to AZD1222 COVID-19 vaccine. Profiling relied on immunoSEQ multiplex PCR, and the TCRdb table lists in-frame clones only, not all of them. The sample shows more than 95,000 clones, less than 95% of them seen only once. The starting material was peripheral blood, obtained on day 0 of AZD1222 vaccination. The receptors come from an adult in good health.

V and J are TRBV7-5 and TRBJ2-7; the listed D gene, TRBD1, was not tested against the DNA. TRBV7-5 is deemed a pseudogene. The CDR3 runs 15 residues. The CDR3 region has the DNA TGTGCCAGAAGCCCAGGGACAGGGGGCCAGGGCGAGCAGTACTTC. Residues: CARSPGTGGQGEQYF.

The rearrangement uses TRBV7-9 and TRBJ2-5; D is possibly TRBD1 (5 bases). Germline CDR1 is SEHNR and CDR2 is FQNEAQ (reference sequence). Deletions cut 3 bases from V and 7 bases from J, with 18 bases between. The CDR3 loop spans 15 amino acids. The CDR3 DNA sequence: TGTGCCAGCAGCTTGGACGCCCAGACAGCTTGGACCCAGTACTTC. Translated, it gives CASSLDAQTAWTQYF.

The chain uses TRBV7-9 and TRBJ1-1; TRBD1 aligns across 7 bases. The CDR3 extends over 16 amino acids. CDR1 and CDR2 from the germline V gene are SEHNR and FQNEAQ (reference sequence). J lost 3 bases, V lost 5 bases, and 12 bases had no gene match. The CDR3 region is CASSRQGTDADTEAFF. The DNA of the CDR3 is TGTGCCAGCAGCCGACAGGGAACCGATGCGGACACTGAAGCTTTCTTT.

The chain employs TRBV7-2 and TRBJ2-1; no clear D. Looked up from germline, CDR1 is SGHTA and CDR2 is FQGNSA. The V end lost 3 bases, the J end lost 4 bases, and 10 bases lay between the germline ends. The CDR3 has 14 amino acids. CDR3 nucleotide sequence: TGTGCCAGCAGCTTTGACTGGATATACAATGAGCAGTTCTTC. This translates into CASSFDWIYNEQFF.

This rearrangement joins TRBV28 to TRBJ2-2; D unresolved. Per the germline V gene, CDR1 is MDHEN and CDR2 is SYDVKM. The CDR3 runs to 13 residues. Trimming removed 8 bases at V and 4 bases at J, with 11 bases between. CDR3 DNA: TGTGCCAGCTTGGATCGGAGCACCGGGGAGCTGTTTTTT. It codes for CASLDRSTGELFF.

The genes are TRBV5-1 and TRBJ2-1; 7 bases agree with TRBD1. The germline V gene encodes CDR1 SGHRS and CDR2 YFSETQ. CDR3 length: 15 residues. The junction had 5 bases not matched to a gene; V was cut back by 0 bases and J by 5 bases. The CDR3 sequence is CASSLEPGTDNEQFF. Here the CDR3 DNA reads TGCGCCAGCAGCTTGGAACCCGGGACAGACAATGAGCAGTTCTTC.

The gene calls are TRBV19 and TRBJ2-1, with 9 bases identical to TRBD2. Losses at the gene ends were 5 bases for V and 4 bases for J; bases not matched to a gene: 6. Germline assignment: CDR1 LNHDA and CDR2 SQIVND (reference sequence). CDR3 length: 15 residues. The CDR3: CASSSLAGPYNEQFF. The CDR3 DNA follows: TGTGCCAGTAGTTCTCTAGCGGGGCCTTACAATGAGCAGTTCTTC.

The chain combines TRBV9 with TRBJ2-7; perhaps TRBD1 as D (6 bases). Deletions cut 4 bases from V and 13 bases from J, with 24 bases between. This CDR3 region has 14 residues. The V gene's germline CDR1 is SGDLS and CDR2 YYNGEE. The CDR3 region is CASSSETGPSVRYF. For the CDR3, the DNA is TGTGCCAGCAGCTCTGAGACAGGACCGAGCGTCCGATACTTC.

The J gene is TRBJ2-5, the V gene TRBV7-9; 11 bases match TRBD2. Germline assignment: CDR1 SEHNR and CDR2 FQNEAQ (reference sequence). V shed 4 bases, J shed 5 bases, and the junction held 12 bases outside the gene matches. CDR3 length equals 17 residues. The CDR3 region is CASSSTSGGAYGETQYF. The CDR3 nucleotides read TGTGCCAGCAGCTCCACTAGCGGGGGCGCGTACGGGGAGACCCAGTACTTC.

The genes are TRBV6-4 and TRBJ2-3; tentative D call: TRBD2 (5 bases). CDR3 size: 14 residues. Germline V gives CDR1 MRHNA, CDR2 SNTAGT. The V end lost 3 bases, the J end lost 5 bases, and 12 bases lay between the germline ends. CDR3 loop: CASSEDAGQDTQYF. Written as DNA, the CDR3 is TGTGCCAGCAGTGAGGACGCGGGCCAAGATACGCAGTATTTT.

In DNA, the CDR3 is TGTGCCAGCTCACTACAGGAATTTGAAAACACCATATATTTT. It is translated as CASSLQEFENTIYF. The V gene is TRBV18, the J gene TRBJ1-3; possibly TRBD1 for D (5 bases). The germline V and J ends were trimmed by 4 bases and 6 bases, with 13 bases remaining between them. From germline, CDR1 is KGHSH and CDR2 LQKENI. The CDR3 spans 14 residues. The full variable domain, with the rest looked up from reference TRBV18 and TRBJ1-3, is NAGVMQNPRHLVRRRGQEARLRCSPMKGHSHVYWYRQLPEEGLKFMVYLQKENIIDESGMPKERFSAEFPKEGPSILRIQQVVRGDSAAYFCASSLQEFENTIYFGEGSWLTVV.

V usage is TRBV19 and J usage is TRBJ2-6; D is uncertain. V lost 5 bases, J lost 1 base, and 9 bases lay in between. CDR1 LNHDA and CDR2 SQIVND come from the germline V gene (reference sequence). CDR3 length: 15 amino acids. As DNA, the CDR3 is TGTGCCAGTAGTTTAATCACTTCTGGGGCCAACGTCCTGACTTTC. Translating it yields CASSLITSGANVLTF.

The V gene is TRBV10-3, the J gene TRBJ2-5; tentatively, D is TRBD1 (5 bases). V dropped 2 bases and J dropped 10 bases, with 11 bases sitting between them. CDR3 size: 12 residues. Germline CDR1 and CDR2: ENHRY and SYGVKD. The CDR3 DNA sequence: TGTGCCATCAGTGAGAGGGGCCCGAGCCAGTACTTC. Translation gives CAISERGPSQYF.

The chain employs TRBV4-2 and TRBJ2-1, with TRBD2 matching 16 bases. The germline V gene has CDR1 LGHNA and CDR2 YNFKEQ. The CDR3 runs 20 residues. V was clipped by 2 bases and J by 2 bases; unmatched bases: 9. CDR3 region: CASSQPPGLAGGLAYNEQFF. For the CDR3, the DNA is TGTGCCAGCAGCCAACCTCCGGGACTAGCGGGGGGGCTGGCCTACAATGAGCAGTTCTTC.

This chain joins TRBV7-2 and TRBJ1-1; D perhaps matches TRBD1 (5 bases). This CDR3 has 16 amino acids. V lost 5 bases, J lost 4 bases, and 20 bases lay in between. Germline V gene sequence: CDR1 SGHTA, CDR2 FQGNSA. CDR3 in amino acids: CASSPFWPGRSTEAFF. Here the CDR3 DNA reads TGTGCCAGCAGCCCCTTTTGGCCAGGGAGAAGCACTGAAGCTTTCTTT.

This chain joins TRBV18 and TRBJ1-5; 8 bases are shared with TRBD1. The V gene's germline CDR1 is KGHSH and CDR2 LQKENI. The length of the CDR3 is 14 residues. V shed 6 bases, J shed 4 bases, and the junction held 5 bases outside the gene matches. This CDR3 reads CASSRDRYNQPQHF. CDR3 coding DNA: TGTGCCAGCTCCAGGGACAGGTATAATCAGCCCCAGCATTTT.

This clone was detected a few times. The chain couples TRBV4-1 to TRBJ2-7, with D tentatively TRBD2 (7 bases). This CDR3 has 18 amino acids. The ends were cut back, 0 bases at V and 3 bases at J, with 21 bases in the middle. Germline V gives CDR1 MGHRA, CDR2 YSYEKL. The CDR3 protein is CASSQERGGINLNYEQYF. The CDR3, as DNA: TGCGCCAGCAGCCAAGAAAGGGGGGGGATCAACCTAAACTACGAGCAGTACTTC.

This chain connects TRBV11-1 to TRBJ1-3; D not certain. This CDR3 spans 12 amino acids. CDR1 is SGHAT, CDR2 FQDESV, per germline (reference sequence). Trimming left V 5 bases short and J 1 base short, with 3 bases between. The CDR3 nucleotides are TGTGCCAGCAGCACATCTGGAAACACCATATATTTT. The encoded protein is CASSTSGNTIYF.

The CDR3 here is CASRATGAGGELFF. As DNA, the CDR3 is TGTGCCAGCAGGGCGACAGGGGCGGGCGGGGAGCTGTTTTTT. The V call is TRBV28, the J call TRBJ2-2; 8 bases agree with TRBD1. The germline CDR1 and CDR2 sequences are MDHEN and SYDVKM. With V trimmed by 6 bases and J by 7 bases, 7 bases remained unmatched. This CDR3 is built from 14 residues. The full variable domain, with the rest looked up from reference TRBV28 and TRBJ2-2, is DVKVTQSSRYLVKRTGEKVFLECVQDMDHENMFWYRQDPGLGLRLIYFSYDVKMKEKGDIPEGYSVSREKKERFSLILESASTNQTSMYLCASRATGAGGELFFGEGSRLTVL.

The rearrangement uses TRBV10-3 and TRBJ1-6, with a tentative D call TRBD1 (6 bases). Germline assignment: CDR1 ENHRY and CDR2 SYGVKD. The V end lost 4 bases, the J end lost 6 bases, and 10 bases lay between the germline ends. The CDR3 runs 14 residues. The CDR3 DNA reads as TGTGCCATCAGTGCGAGGACAGCTAATTCACCCCTCCACTTT. Translated, it gives CAISARTANSPLHF.

V and J are TRBV3-1 (or the pseudogene TRBV3-2) and TRBJ1-1, with TRBD1 as a possible D gene (5 bases). The CDR3 length is 13 residues. Trimming removed 5 bases at V and 3 bases at J, with 10 bases between. Per germline, CDR1 LGHDT and CDR2 YNNKEL (reference sequence). CDR3 residues: CASSRGTYTEAFF. The CDR3 DNA reads TGTGCCAGCAGCAGGGGAACTTACACTGAAGCTTTCTTT.

The chain links TRBV19 to TRBJ2-3; D call uncertain. The CDR3 runs 12 residues. V was clipped by 8 bases and J by 3 bases, with 9 bases between them. Germline values: CDR1 LNHDA, CDR2 SQIVND (reference sequence). The CDR3 DNA follows: TGTGCCAGTCGAGACCTTACAGATACGCAGTATTTT. It codes for CASRDLTDTQYF. Supplemented by reference TRBV19 and TRBJ2-3, the full variable domain reads DGGITQSPKYLFRKEGQNVTLSCEQNLNHDAMYWYRQDPGQGLRLIYYSQIVNDFQKGDIAEGYSVSREKKESFPLTVTSAQKNPTAFYLCASRDLTDTQYFGPGTRLTVL.

This chain connects TRBV30 to TRBJ1-6; 8 nucleotides align to TRBD1. V shed 5 bases, J shed 14 bases, and the junction held 8 bases outside the gene matches. The CDR3 sequence is 12 residues long. Per the germline V gene, CDR1 is GTSNPN and CDR2 is SVGIG (reference sequence). Here the CDR3 DNA reads TGTGCCTGGGACAGGGGAGGGTTGACCCTCCACTTT. This translates into CAWDRGGLTLHF. The full variable domain, with the rest looked up from reference TRBV30 and TRBJ1-6, is SQTIHQWPATLVQPVGSPLSLECTVEGTSNPNLYWYRQAAGRGLQLLFYSVGIGQISSEVPQNLSASRPQDRQFILSSKKLLLSDSGFYLCAWDRGGLTLHFGNGTRLTVT.

V gene TRBV6-2 or TRBV6-3 combines with J gene TRBJ1-3; D gene ambiguous. This CDR3 comprises 16 residues. Trimming removed 6 bases from V and 2 bases from J, with 17 bases in between. Germline CDR1 MNHEY, CDR2 SVGEGT. CDR3 protein: CASSPKTKGPGNTIYF. For the CDR3, the DNA is TGTGCCAGCAGCCCAAAAACCAAGGGCCCTGGAAACACCATATATTTT.

This chain joins TRBV2 and TRBJ2-7, with D possibly TRBD1 on 5 matching bases. V lost 4 bases, J lost 3 bases, and 13 bases lay in between. Germline lookup yields CDR1 SNHLY and CDR2 FYNNEI. This CDR3 contains 14 residues. CDR3 DNA sequence: TGTGCCAGCAGTGCTCTTCAGGGCGGCTACGAGCAGTACTTC. Translated: CASSALQGGYEQYF.

The chain uses TRBV5-1 and TRBJ2-1, with 10 positions matching TRBD2. Trimming at V came to 2 bases and at J to 1 base, leaving 15 bases not matched to a gene. From germline, CDR1 is SGHRS and CDR2 YFSETQ. This CDR3 spans 20 amino acids. The CDR3 reads CASSFVTSGYIKGSYNEQFF. The CDR3 nucleotides read TGCGCCAGCAGCTTCGTGACTAGCGGGTATATAAAGGGTTCCTACAATGAGCAGTTCTTC.

CDR3 nucleotides: TGTGCCAGTAGTATTATCGACCGGAATGGCTACACCTTC. Translated, it gives CASSIIDRNGYTF. The chain uses TRBV19 and TRBJ1-2, with D unclear. The CDR3 runs 13 residues. Between the trimmed V and J ends, which lost 3 bases and 6 bases, there was a span of 11 bases. Germline CDR1 is LNHDA and CDR2 is SQIVND (reference sequence).

J is TRBJ2-7 and V is TRBV6-2 or TRBV6-3, with D unclear. This CDR3 has 13 residues. The germline V gene has CDR1 MNHEY and CDR2 SVGEGT. V was trimmed by 4 bases and J by 2 bases, leaving 9 bases between them. The CDR3 loop reads CASSSLLAYEQYF. DNA for the CDR3: TGTGCCAGCAGTTCTCTCCTCGCCTACGAGCAGTACTTC.

The chain joins TRBV29-1 to TRBJ2-7; no firm D call. CDR3 length: 13 residues. Germline V CDR1 and CDR2: SQVTM, ANQGSEA. The ends were cut back, 3 bases at V and 6 bases at J, with 15 bases in the middle. The CDR3 is CSVEDERSLEQYF. CDR3 in DNA: TGCAGCGTTGAGGACGAGCGATCCCTCGAGCAGTACTTC.